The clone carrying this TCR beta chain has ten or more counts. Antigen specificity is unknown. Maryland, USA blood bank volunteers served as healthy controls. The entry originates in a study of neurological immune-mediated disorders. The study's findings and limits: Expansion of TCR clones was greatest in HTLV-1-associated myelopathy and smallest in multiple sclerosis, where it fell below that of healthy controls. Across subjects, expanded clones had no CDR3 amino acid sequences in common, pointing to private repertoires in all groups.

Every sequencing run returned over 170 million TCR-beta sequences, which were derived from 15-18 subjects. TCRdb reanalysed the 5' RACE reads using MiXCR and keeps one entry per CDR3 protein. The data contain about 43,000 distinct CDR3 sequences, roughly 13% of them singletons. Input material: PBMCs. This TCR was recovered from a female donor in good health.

The CDR3 DNA follows: TGTGCCAGCAGCGTAGGTGCCTTCACGGGAAATGAGCAGTTCTTC. Encoded protein: CASSVGAFTGNEQFF. This chain joins TRBV9 and TRBJ2-1; a weak D match, TRBD2 (5 bases). Germline assignment: CDR1 SGDLS and CDR2 YYNGEE. The CDR3 extends over 15 amino acids. V lost 0 bases, J lost 7 bases, and 14 bases lay in between.